This T cell receptor beta chain was recovered during a study of response to subunit inactivated influenza vaccine. The study, taken as a whole, reports: Every seasonal influenza vaccination brings in few new T cells, the authors suggested.

Using its own MiXCR run on the RT-PCR reads, TCRdb lists one record per CDR3 protein. The sample has hundreds of thousands of distinct CDR3 sequences, roughly 14% seen once. The CDR3 sequence is 14 residues long. The ends lost 3 bases at V and 6 bases at J; junction bases unmatched: 6. Per germline, CDR1 DFQATT and CDR2 SNEGSKA (reference sequence). With respect to this clonotype: What it recognizes is unknown.

The specimen comprised PBMCs from blood, sampled 14 to 15 days before vaccination. This chain connects TRBV20-1 to TRBJ2-2; 8 bases map to TRBD2. This clonotype was sampled from a middle-aged man who received an inactivated influenza vaccine. CDR3 residues: CSARVVAGPGELFF. Here the CDR3 DNA reads TGCAGTGCTAGGGTAGTAGCGGGACCCGGGGAGCTGTTTTTT.